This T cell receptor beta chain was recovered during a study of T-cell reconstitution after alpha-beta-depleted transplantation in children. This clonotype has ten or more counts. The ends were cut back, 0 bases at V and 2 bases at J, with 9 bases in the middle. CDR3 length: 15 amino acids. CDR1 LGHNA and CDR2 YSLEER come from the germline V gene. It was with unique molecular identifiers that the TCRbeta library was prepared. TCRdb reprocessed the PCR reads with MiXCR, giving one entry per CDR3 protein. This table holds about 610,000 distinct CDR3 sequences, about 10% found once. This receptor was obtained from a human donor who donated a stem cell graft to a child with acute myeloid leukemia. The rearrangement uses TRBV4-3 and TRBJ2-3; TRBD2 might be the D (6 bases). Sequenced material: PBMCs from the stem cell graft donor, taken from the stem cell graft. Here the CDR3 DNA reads TGCGCCAGCAGCCAAGATGGGGGGTTCACAGATACGCAGTATTTT. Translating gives CASSQDGGFTDTQYF.